This is a list of T cell receptor beta chains from one sample in a study of T cell clusters in autoimmune cytopenias. No DNA is given; TCRdb re-called the multiplex PCR reads and lists each CDR3 protein once. The sample's table shows around 4,300 distinct CDR3 sequences. The same sample was also used in a study of T cell repertoires in aging, cancer and after chemotherapy.

Sequences were obtained from peripheral blood. The receptor source for this set is a human donor in good health. CDR3s include the opening cysteine and the closing phenylalanine or tryptophan. Not every row has a clone size; where given, it reads once, few, many or a size class.

clone_size,cdr3_length,j_call,v_call,cdr3_aa
medium-sized,13,TRBJ1-5,TRBV19,CASSTQRNQPQHF
medium-sized,17,TRBJ2-1,TRBV7-6,CASSLDGSGDSYNEQFF
medium-sized,17,TRBJ1-2,TRBV5-6,CASSRGTEGGLNYGYTF
medium-sized,14,TRBJ2-7,TRBV29-1,CSVLSRGSSYEQYF
-,15,TRBJ1-2,TRBV12-3/TRBV12-4,CASSLDGKRGLGYTF
medium-sized,14,TRBJ2-3,TRBV7-9,CASRRGLEADTQYF
-,13,TRBJ1-6,TRBV10-3,CAISRTENSPLHF
medium-sized,15,TRBJ2-3,TRBV7-6,CASSLGTSGGAPQYF
-,17,TRBJ2-1,TRBV5-4,CASSLQTSGDSYNEQFF
medium-sized,15,TRBJ2-6,TRBV5-1,CASSRAYSGANVLTF